Each of the 30 T cell receptor beta chains below was sequenced from the same sample in a study of radiotherapy plus CTLA-4 blockade in lung cancer. Only in-frame clones appear in the TCRdb table, and some are missing; sequencing was by immunoSEQ multiplex PCR. This table holds tens of thousands of clones, around 73% found once. Specimen: peripheral blood, collected from a patient treated with radiotherapy plus ipilimumab. All receptors derive from a human donor with non-small cell lung cancer who had a complete response to radiotherapy plus ipilimumab.

This clone was found a few times. The genes are TRBV18 and TRBJ2-7; 12 nucleotides align to TRBD1. The length of the CDR3 is 14 residues. Germline V lookup: CDR1 KGHSH, CDR2 LQKENI. The V and J ends lost 4 bases and 6 bases, in that order; junction bases with no gene match: 4. The CDR3 reads CASSQGQGASEQYF. The DNA of the CDR3 is TGTGCCAGCTCACAGGGACAGGGGGCGTCCGAGCAGTACTTC.

The sample holds one count of this clone. V gene TRBV29-1 combines with J gene TRBJ1-1, with no clear D. V was pared by 2 bases and J by 1 base, with 5 bases between. This CDR3 is built from 12 residues. Germline values: CDR1 SQVTM, CDR2 ANQGSEA. The CDR3 loop is CSVERTNTEAFF. DNA for the CDR3: TGCAGCGTTGAACGGACGAACACTGAAGCTTTCTTT.

This chain uses TRBV4-3 with TRBJ1-4; D is possibly TRBD1 (6 bases). Germline V gene data show CDR1 as LGHNA and CDR2 as YSLEER. The CDR3 contains 16 residues. V was clipped by 0 bases and J by 8 bases, with 16 bases between them. CDR3 residues: CASSQDYRGNHEKLFF. As DNA, the CDR3 is TGCGCCAGCAGCCAAGATTATAGGGGGAATCACGAAAAACTGTTTTTT.

V and J are TRBV5-5 and TRBJ1-4; 7 bases align to TRBD1. This CDR3 has 15 amino acids. The junction had 7 bases not matched to a gene; V was cut back by 0 bases and J by 8 bases. Germline loops: CDR1 SGHKS, CDR2 YYEKEE (reference sequence). CDR3 nucleotides: TGTGCCAGCAGCTTGGCGAGACAGGGTCGGGAAAAACTGTTTTTT. Its protein is CASSLARQGREKLFF.

The chain couples TRBV13 to TRBJ2-3, with a weak D call TRBD2 (7 bases). V was cut by 7 bases and J by 5 bases, with 19 bases left in between. Per germline, CDR1 PRHDT and CDR2 FYEKMQ (reference sequence). The CDR3 has 15 residues. CDR3 residues: CASMAYRGAGDTQYF. DNA for the CDR3: TGTGCCAGCATGGCGTACCGGGGGGCGGGAGATACGCAGTATTTT.

This clone appeared a few times. V usage is TRBV15 and J usage is TRBJ1-5, with 10 positions matching TRBD1. V gave up 2 bases and J gave up 11 bases; unmatched junction bases: 21. Germline-derived CDR1 and CDR2 are LNHNV and YYDKDF (reference sequence). CDR3 length equals 19 residues. CDR3 coding DNA: TGTGCCACCAGCAGACAGACAGGGGGCGTCACTGGGGCCAATGGGGCCCAGCATTTT. It yields the protein CATSRQTGGVTGANGAQHF.

The J gene is TRBJ2-5, the V gene TRBV15; D possibly corresponds to TRBD1 (5 bases). The CDR3 totals 17 residues. CDR1 LNHNV and CDR2 YYDKDF come from the germline V gene (reference sequence). The V end lost 5 bases, the J end lost 4 bases, and 23 bases lay between the germline ends. Here the CDR3 reads CATSSPFGGPGRETQYF. The CDR3 DNA sequence: TGTGCCACCAGCTCCCCGTTTGGTGGTCCAGGGCGAGAGACCCAGTACTTC.

This chain connects TRBV5-6 to TRBJ1-1, with TRBD1 as a possible D gene (6 bases). The CDR3 covers 14 residues. V shed 2 bases and J shed 4 bases, with 12 bases lying between them. Germline CDR1 and CDR2: SGHDT and YYEEEE. The CDR3 loop reads CASSFRGWATEAFF. For the CDR3, the DNA is TGTGCCAGCAGCTTCAGGGGATGGGCCACTGAAGCTTTCTTT.

The chain recombines TRBV11-2 with TRBJ2-3, with D perhaps being TRBD1 or TRBD2 (5 bases each). Deletions cut 7 bases from V and 1 base from J, with 15 bases between. The V gene's germline CDR1 is SGHAT and CDR2 FQNNGV. This CDR3 region has 15 residues. CDR3 DNA: TGTGCCAGCACCTCGGGGCGGCAAGGCACAGATACGCAGTATTTT. This encodes CASTSGRQGTDTQYF. The variable domain in full, with the rest retrieved from reference TRBV11-2 and TRBJ2-3, is EAGVAQSPRYKIIEKRQSVAFWCNPISGHATLYWYQQILGQGPKLLIQFQNNGVVDDSQLPKDRFSAERLKGVDSTLKIQPAKLEDSAVYLCASTSGRQGTDTQYFGPGTRLTVL.

This clone was seen just once. The chain combines TRBV11-3 with TRBJ1-1; D might be TRBD1 (6 bases). Germline V gives CDR1 SGHNT, CDR2 YENEEA. V was trimmed by 7 bases and J by 3 bases, leaving 12 bases between them. CDR3 length: 13 residues. CDR3 nucleotide sequence: TGTGCCAGCACCAGGGGTTGGGACACTGAAGCTTTCTTT. It specifies CASTRGWDTEAFF.

This chain joins TRBV6-5 and TRBJ2-5, with TRBD1 identical over 7 bases. The CDR3 covers 14 residues. Trimming took 5 bases from V and 3 from J; bases not matched to a gene: 6. Germline values: CDR1 MNHEY, CDR2 SVGAGI. CDR3 amino acids: CASSPWDRKETQYF. The CDR3 DNA reads as TGTGCCAGCAGTCCCTGGGACAGAAAAGAGACCCAGTACTTC.

The V call is TRBV30, the J call TRBJ1-2; D gene ambiguous. Germline V lookup: CDR1 GTSNPN, CDR2 SVGIG (reference sequence). Trimming pared 2 bases from V and 6 bases from J, leaving 13 bases between. The CDR3 has 13 amino acids. The DNA for the CDR3 is TGTGCCTGGAGTCGCCCGCCGGGGAATGGCTACACCTTC. This sequence encodes CAWSRPPGNGYTF.

This sequence joins TRBV29-1 and TRBJ2-3; TRBD1 matches at 11 bases. This CDR3 has 13 residues. Germline V gene lookup returns CDR1 SQVTM and CDR2 ANQGSEA. Unmatched junction bases numbered 4, after V lost 6 bases and J lost 5 bases. The CDR3: CSVPGTGGDTQYF. Here the CDR3 DNA reads TGCAGCGTCCCTGGGACAGGGGGAGATACGCAGTATTTT.

The chain combines TRBV10-3 with TRBJ1-2, with D unresolved. Germline assignment: CDR1 ENHRY and CDR2 SYGVKD. Trimming cost V 1 base and J 5 bases, with 8 bases left between them. This CDR3 has 13 residues. CDR3 bases: TGTGCCATCAGTGAGTTGGCCTTATATGGCTACACCTTC. Encoded protein: CAISELALYGYTF.

V and J are TRBV30 and TRBJ1-5, with 7 bases fitting TRBD1. The CDR3 loop spans 13 amino acids. Trimming cost V 1 base and J 5 bases; bases outside gene matches: 2. CDR1 and CDR2 from the germline V gene are GTSNPN and SVGIG (reference sequence). The CDR3 loop reads CAWSGDSYQPQHF. CDR3 bases: TGTGCCTGGAGTGGGGACAGTTATCAGCCCCAGCATTTT.

This chain uses TRBV4-3 with TRBJ2-5; 9 bases map to TRBD2. Germline V gene lookup returns CDR1 LGHNA and CDR2 YSLEER. Trimming took 1 base from V and 5 from J; bases not matched to a gene: 11. The CDR3 runs 17 residues. CDR3 sequence: CASSQGRSGGPRETQYF. The CDR3 bases are TGCGCCAGCAGCCAAGGTCGGAGCGGGGGGCCACGGGAGACCCAGTACTTC.

The J gene is TRBJ2-1, the V gene TRBV18; 11 nucleotides match TRBD1. Trimming at V came to 3 bases and at J to 6 bases, leaving 7 bases not matched to a gene. CDR3 length: 16 residues. Looked up from germline, CDR1 is KGHSH and CDR2 is LQKENI. The DNA of the CDR3 is TGTGCCAGCTCACCGGGGGACAGGGGGGATGCCAATGAGCAGTTCTTC. Translated, it gives CASSPGDRGDANEQFF.

The chain combines TRBV15 with TRBJ2-3; 11 nucleotides agree with TRBD2. CDR1 is LNHNV, CDR2 YYDKDF, per germline (reference sequence). Unmatched junction bases numbered 16, after V lost 1 base and J lost 13 bases. The CDR3 has 17 residues. The CDR3 region has the DNA TGTGCCACCAGCAGAGTTCGGCTAGCGGGGGGCACGGCCACGAAGTATTTT. The encoded protein is CATSRVRLAGGTATKYF.

The CDR3 region has the DNA TGTGCCAGCAGCCCCCCCGGCCTAGCGGGAGATACGCAGTATTTT. Its protein product is CASSPPGLAGDTQYF. This chain uses TRBV11-2 with TRBJ2-3; 8 bases map to TRBD2. This CDR3 has 15 residues. V trimming: 5 bases; J trimming: 5 bases; junction bases outside the gene matches: 9. Germline CDR1 SGHAT, CDR2 FQNNGV.

This chain connects TRBV2 to TRBJ2-2; D ambiguous. Trimming took 6 bases from V and 4 from J, leaving 6 bases between them. CDR1 is SNHLY, CDR2 FYNNEI, per germline. The CDR3 has 12 residues. The chain's CDR3 is CASRQGTGELFF. The CDR3 nucleotides read TGTGCCAGCAGACAAGGCACCGGGGAGCTGTTTTTT.

The V call is TRBV18, the J call TRBJ2-7, with D possibly matching TRBD1 (6 bases). The CDR3 extends over 17 amino acids. Trimming took 0 bases from V and 2 from J, leaving 17 bases between them. Germline-derived CDR1 and CDR2 are KGHSH and LQKENI. The DNA of the CDR3 is TGTGCCAGCTCACCACCGGTCGCAGGGGCAAGAACCTACGAGCAGTACTTC. Its protein is CASSPPVAGARTYEQYF.

The chain carries TRBV2 and TRBJ2-2; 13 nucleotides match TRBD2. The CDR3 extends over 18 amino acids. Germline CDR1 and CDR2: SNHLY and FYNNEI. The V segment lost 4 bases and the J segment 5 bases; nucleotides outside the gene matches: 10. The CDR3 DNA reads as TGTGCCAGCAGTGCCCGGACTAGCGGGAGCTCGGGGACCGGGGAGCTGTTTTTT. This sequence encodes CASSARTSGSSGTGELFF.

The chain employs TRBV5-1 and TRBJ1-1; no reliable D call. V dropped 0 bases and J dropped 1 base, with 7 bases sitting between them. Germline V CDR1 and CDR2: SGHRS, YFSETQ. The CDR3 is made up of 14 amino acids. The CDR3, as DNA: TGCGCCAGCAGCTTGGTCAGCCAGAACACTGAAGCTTTCTTT. Residues: CASSLVSQNTEAFF.

This clone turned up a few times. The chain links TRBV19 to TRBJ1-1; D might be TRBD1 (6 bases). This CDR3 has 12 residues. Per germline, CDR1 LNHDA and CDR2 SQIVND (reference sequence). V lost 8 bases, J lost 0 bases, and 7 bases lay in between. The CDR3 DNA reads as TGTGCCAGTGGACAGTTGAACACTGAAGCTTTCTTT. This translates into CASGQLNTEAFF. Looking up the rest from reference TRBV19 and TRBJ1-1 gives the full variable domain: DGGITQSPKYLFRKEGQNVTLSCEQNLNHDAMYWYRQDPGQGLRLIYYSQIVNDFQKGDIAEGYSVSREKKESFPLTVTSAQKNPTAFYLCASGQLNTEAFFGQGTRLTVV.

The rearrangement links TRBV6-1 to TRBJ1-4; weak D call: TRBD1 (5 bases). This CDR3 contains 16 residues. In germline, CDR1 is MNHNS, CDR2 SASEGT. Trimming took off 2 bases at V and 5 bases at J, with 15 bases between the two ends. As DNA, the CDR3 is TGTGCCAGCAGTGAAAGCTCGTGGGGCGGGAATGAAAAACTGTTTTTT. It is translated as CASSESSWGGNEKLFF.

The chain links TRBV6-5 to TRBJ2-2; D ambiguous. V shed 5 bases and J shed 1 base, with 8 bases lying between them. CDR1 is MNHEY and CDR2 is SVGAGI in the germline V gene. CDR3 length equals 14 residues. CDR3 residues: CASSPDWNTGELFF. CDR3 bases: TGTGCCAGCAGTCCCGATTGGAACACCGGGGAGCTGTTTTTT.

The J gene is TRBJ2-7, the V gene TRBV12-5; D not certain. V lost 0 bases and J lost 4, with 22 bases in between. CDR1 and CDR2 from the germline V gene are LGHNT and FRNRAP. The CDR3 is 18 amino acids. CDR3 DNA sequence: TGTGCTAGTGGTTTGGTACGAGGAGACCGATATCGTTGGTACGAGCAGTACGTC. Its translation: CASGLVRGDRYRWYEQYV.

The chain links TRBV27 to TRBJ2-1; D gene uncertain. The germline V and J ends were trimmed by 5 bases and 3 bases, with 17 bases remaining between them. This CDR3 region has 16 residues. Germline CDR1 and CDR2: MNHEY and SMNVEV (reference sequence). This CDR3 reads CASSPRVTSGYNEQFF. The CDR3 nucleotides are TGTGCCAGCAGTCCCCGTGTCACCTCCGGCTACAATGAGCAGTTCTTC.

The chain couples TRBV5-6 to TRBJ1-5; the D is unclear. With 0 bases removed from V and 2 bases from J, the gap between germline ends came to 9 bases. The CDR3 consists of 15 residues. Germline CDR1 and CDR2: SGHDT and YYEEEE. Here the CDR3 DNA reads TGTGCCAGCAGCTTGGCGGGTGACGGCAATCAGCCCCAGCATTTT. This sequence encodes CASSLAGDGNQPQHF.

This chain connects TRBV29-1 to TRBJ2-7; tentative D call: TRBD1 (6 bases). The CDR3 covers 14 residues. V lost 4 bases to trimming and J lost 6 bases, with 19 bases between them. Germline lookup yields CDR1 SQVTM and CDR2 ANQGSEA. The CDR3 DNA is TGCAGCGTTGCCAGGGACACACAAGGTGGCGAGCAGTACTTC. It yields the protein CSVARDTQGGEQYF.